These 23 T cell receptor beta chains were sequenced from one sample in a study of tumor-infiltrating lymphocytes in primary liver carcinoma. Using a constant-region primer together with ProtoScript II reverse transcriptase, TCR beta cDNA was made from about 490 ng of total RNA. Researchers made the TCR beta libraries by running three nested multiplex PCR rounds with slightly modified ARM-PCR. The two initial PCR rounds, nine to eleven cycles each, used TRBV1-TRBV30 forward and C-beta reverse primers. TCRdb reanalysed the multiplex PCR reads using MiXCR and keeps one entry per CDR3 protein. The sample records some 320,000 distinct CDR3 sequences, 50% to 70% being singletons. The blood RNA (from unsorted whole blood) was obtained, and germline DNA was also extracted. The source material was peripheral blood. All receptors derive from a man between 35 and 55 years old with primary liver carcinoma and hepatitis B virus infection.

This clonotype appeared once. The chain links TRBV11-3 to TRBJ2-5, with D possibly called TRBD1 or TRBD2 (5 bases each). The germline V and J ends were trimmed by 4 bases and 7 bases, with 16 bases remaining between them. Looked up from germline, CDR1 is SGHNT and CDR2 is YENEEA. The CDR3 has 14 amino acids. The CDR3 DNA reads TGTGCCAGCAGCTCGTCCGGGGCTGGAATGACCCAGTACTTC. Residues: CASSSSGAGMTQYF.

In this sample, this clonotype turned up many times. The chain recombines TRBV4-1 with TRBJ1-3; TRBD1 agrees at 7 bases. The CDR3 has 15 amino acids. The germline V gene has CDR1 MGHRA and CDR2 YSYEKL. J gave up 8 bases and V 3 bases, and 10 bases lay outside the gene matches. The CDR3 DNA reads as TGCGCCAGCAGCCACCTAAATACAGGGGAGGACACCATATATTTT. Translation gives CASSHLNTGEDTIYF.

The chain employs TRBV5-1 and TRBJ2-2; D perhaps matches TRBD1 (5 bases). The V gene lost 0 bases and the J gene lost 2 bases, with 14 bases spanning the gap. This CDR3 has 17 amino acids. The V gene's germline CDR1 is SGHRS and CDR2 YFSETQ. DNA of the CDR3: TGCGCCAGCAGCTTGGCATTTACGGACACAAACACCGGGGAGCTGTTTTTT. Protein: CASSLAFTDTNTGELFF.

Ten or more counts support this clonotype. The J gene is TRBJ2-2, the V gene TRBV6-2 or TRBV6-3; D remains ambiguous. This CDR3 contains 16 residues. V lost 3 bases to trimming and J lost 0 bases, with 11 bases between them. Germline V gene lookup returns CDR1 MNHEY and CDR2 SVGEGT. CDR3 in DNA: TGTGCCAGCAGTTATTTCCAGGCCGCGAACACCGGGGAGCTGTTTTTT. This encodes CASSYFQAANTGELFF.

The rearrangement uses TRBV4-3 and TRBJ2-5, with D unclear. V gave up 0 bases and J gave up 4 bases, with 12 bases separating them. The CDR3 covers 15 residues. Germline assignment: CDR1 LGHNA and CDR2 YSLEER. Here the CDR3 reads CASSQELGFRETQYF. The CDR3 nucleotides are TGCGCCAGCAGCCAAGAATTAGGGTTTCGAGAGACCCAGTACTTC.

As to this clonotype: Since a much larger clone is just one base distant, this may be a read error. This sequence joins TRBV12-5 and TRBJ2-1; perhaps D is TRBD1 or TRBD2 (5 bases each). The CDR3 is 15 residues long. Trimming removed 6 bases at V and 0 bases at J, with 12 bases between. Per the germline V gene, CDR1 is LGHNT and CDR2 is FRNRAP. The CDR3 loop reads CASGPTGTSYNEQFF. For the CDR3, the DNA is TGTGCTAGTGGACCAACCGGGACCTCCTACAATGAGCAGTTCTTC.

This chain links TRBV29-1 with TRBJ2-5; 11 nucleotides align to TRBD2. CDR1 and CDR2 (germline): SQVTM, ANQGSEA. With 3 bases clipped from V and 8 bases from J, the junction kept 8 bases outside the gene matches. This CDR3 spans 14 amino acids. The CDR3 nucleotides read TGCAGCGTTGAGCGTCTAGCGGGAGGAGATACCCAGTACTTC. Its protein product is CSVERLAGGDTQYF.

A note on this clonotype: A single base separates this from a much larger clone, so it may be a read error. The V and J genes are TRBV10-3 and TRBJ2-1; D ambiguous. The CDR3 is made up of 18 amino acids. Trimming pared 3 bases from V and 5 bases from J, leaving 23 bases between. The V gene's germline CDR1 is ENHRY and CDR2 SYGVKD. The CDR3 loop reads CAISDPRLRTDHDNEQFF. The CDR3 bases are TGTGCCATCAGTGACCCTCGATTGCGTACCGACCACGACAATGAGCAGTTCTTC.

The genes are TRBV7-8 and TRBJ2-3, with D possibly TRBD2 on 6 matching bases. Per the germline V gene, CDR1 is SGHVS and CDR2 is FQNEAQ. This CDR3 comprises 17 residues. Trimming removed 4 bases from V and 1 base from J, with 18 bases in between. As DNA, the CDR3 is TGTGCCAGCAGCTCCCGGTCAGTGGCTAGCGGCACAGATACGCAGTATTTT. This gives the protein CASSSRSVASGTDTQYF.

Concerning this clonotype: An end of the junction differs from the germline gene, which may be a read error. V is TRBV11-1 and J is TRBJ1-1; D might be TRBD1 (6 bases). Germline lookup yields CDR1 SGHAT and CDR2 FQDESV (reference sequence). The CDR3 has 16 amino acids. For the CDR3, the DNA is TGTGCCAGCAGCTCGCAAAATTCAGGGGTCCGGACTGAATCTTTCTTC. This encodes CASSSQNSGVRTESFF.

This clonotype was seen more than once but under ten times. The V call is TRBV25-1, the J call TRBJ2-1; the D is unclear. V dropped 2 bases and J dropped 4 bases, with 6 bases sitting between them. The germline gives CDR1 MGHDK, CDR2 SYGVNS. The CDR3 runs to 13 residues. The CDR3 DNA reads TGTGCCAGCAGTGAACCGGGTTACAATGAGCAGTTCTTC. Translated: CASSEPGYNEQFF. Filled out from reference TRBV25-1 and TRBJ2-1, the complete variable domain reads EADIYQTPRYLVIGTGKKITLECSQTMGHDKMYWYQQDPGMELHLIHYSYGVNSTEKGDLSSESTVSRIRTEHFPLTLESARPSHTSQYLCASSEPGYNEQFFGPGTRLTVL.

The chain employs TRBV5-6 and TRBJ2-3, with D uncertain. Germline lookup yields CDR1 SGHDT and CDR2 YYEEEE. This CDR3 is 15 amino acids long. Trimming took 1 base from V and 2 from J, leaving 11 bases between them. This chain's CDR3 is CASSLWQRNTDTQYF. The CDR3 DNA sequence: TGTGCCAGCAGCTTGTGGCAGAGAAACACAGATACGCAGTATTTT. The full variable domain, its missing parts supplied by reference TRBV5-6 and TRBJ2-3, is DAGVTQSPTHLIKTRGQQVTLRCSPKSGHDTVSWYQQALGQGPQFIFQYYEEEERQRGNFPDRFSGHQFPNYSSELNVNALLLGDSALYLCASSLWQRNTDTQYFGPGTRLTVL.

This clonotype was detected a few times. The chain has TRBV7-9 and TRBJ2-5; D perhaps matches TRBD2 (5 bases). CDR1 is SEHNR, CDR2 FQNEAQ, per germline (reference sequence). CDR3 length: 13 residues. V dropped 5 bases and J dropped 5 bases, with 12 bases sitting between them. The chain's CDR3 is CASSVAGWETQYF. The CDR3 nucleotides are TGTGCCAGCAGCGTGGCGGGTTGGGAGACCCAGTACTTC.

A word on this clonotype: The CDR3 does not close with the conserved phenylalanine or tryptophan, likely indicating a read error. The DNA is omitted, as the CDR3 cannot be located on it reliably, and the CDR3 follows TCRdb's listing. This chain uses TRBV11-2 with TRBJ2-3; TRBD2, the table's D call, lacks a check against the DNA. The germline gives CDR1 SGHAT, CDR2 FQNNGV. The CDR3 sequence runs 18 residues, both termini included. CDR3 residues: CASSSQGRLAGSGDTQYY.

This clonotype was observed at least ten times. This chain uses TRBV29-1 with TRBJ2-1; 10 nucleotides align to TRBD2. Germline CDR1 reads SQVTM; CDR2 reads ANQGSEA. This CDR3 has 12 residues. J was trimmed by 7 bases and V by 6 bases; bases with no gene match: 3. The CDR3 DNA reads as TGCAGCGTCATACTAGCGGGGAATGAGCAGTTCTTC. Protein product: CSVILAGNEQFF.

Of note for this clonotype: The CDR3 does not end in the conserved phenylalanine or tryptophan, so this is likely a read error. The CDR3 here is CAWRTNSPLHL. CDR3 bases: TGTGCCTGGAGGACTAATTCACCCCTCCACTTA. This rearrangement joins TRBV30 to TRBJ1-6; D uncertain. The CDR3 contains 11 residues. Trimming removed 3 bases at V and 6 bases at J, with 3 bases between. Germline loops: CDR1 GTSNPN, CDR2 SVGIG (reference sequence).

As for this clonotype: The junction differs from germline at one of its ends, possibly a read error. The chain is built from TRBV6-6 and TRBJ2-4; possible D gene TRBD1, 5 bases. The CDR3 covers 17 residues. Germline CDR1 and CDR2: MNHNY and SVGAGI (reference sequence). For the CDR3, the DNA is TGTGCCAGCAGTTACTCGACGTCAGGGATCGTCAAAAACATTCAGTATTTC. Amino acids: CASSYSTSGIVKNIQYF.

Points on this clonotype: A read error may account for a junction end that differs from germline. The chain couples TRBV6-5 to TRBJ1-5, with D possibly TRBD1 on 6 matching bases. Germline V gives CDR1 MNHEY, CDR2 SVGAGI. The CDR3 is 15 amino acids. Here the CDR3 DNA reads TGTGTCAGCAGTTCCTCACGGGGGCGAGGGCAGCCCCAGCATTTT. The encoded protein is CVSSSSRGRGQPQHF.

About this clonotype itself: With a much larger clone just one base away, this may be a read error. The genes are TRBV6-1 and TRBJ2-2; 12 bases agree with TRBD1. Germline V gene sequence: CDR1 MNHNS, CDR2 SASEGT. This CDR3 comprises 16 residues. V lost 4 bases to trimming and J lost 6 bases; unmatched junction nucleotides: 6. CDR3 protein: CASSGGTGGTSGELFF. CDR3 in DNA: TGTGCCAGCAGTGGGGGGACAGGGGGCACATCCGGGGAGCTGTTTTTT.

This clonotype has at least ten counts. The chain joins TRBV4-1 to TRBJ2-2; D gene ambiguous. In germline, CDR1 is MGHRA, CDR2 YSYEKL. This CDR3 has 12 amino acids. Trimming removed 3 bases from V and 1 base from J, with 0 bases in between. The CDR3 protein is CASSQNTGELFF. The CDR3 region has the DNA TGCGCCAGCAGCCAGAACACCGGGGAGCTGTTTTTT.

Of note for this clonotype: A much larger clone is a single base away; this may be a read error. The rearrangement links TRBV29-1 to TRBJ1-5, with TRBD1 matching 9 bases. This CDR3 has 13 amino acids. Trimming removed 4 bases from V and 7 bases from J; junction bases left unmatched: 5. Germline V gene data show CDR1 as SQVTM and CDR2 as ANQGSEA. CDR3 in amino acids: CSVGQGDKQPQHF. The CDR3 DNA reads as TGCAGCGTTGGACAGGGGGACAAGCAGCCCCAGCATTTT.

This clonotype showed up many times. The rearrangement joins TRBV6-2 or TRBV6-3 to TRBJ2-7; the D gene is possibly TRBD2 (5 bases). This CDR3 is 17 amino acids long. Trimming cost V 5 bases and J 3 bases, with 23 bases left between them. CDR1 and CDR2 (germline): MNHEY, SVGEGT. CDR3: CASSKRPPASRFYEQYF. CDR3 sequence (DNA): TGTGCCAGCAGTAAACGACCCCCGGCTAGCAGATTCTACGAGCAGTACTTC.

V is TRBV30 and J is TRBJ2-1, with 15 bases lining up with TRBD2. CDR3 length: 18 residues. Germline CDR1 and CDR2: GTSNPN and SVGIG (reference sequence). The CDR3 loop is CTLIAGTSGRNSYNEQFF. The CDR3 DNA follows: TGTACCTTGATAGCCGGGACTAGCGGGAGGAATTCCTACAATGAGCAGTTCTTC.